The entry below describes one TCR beta chain. The table lists this clonotype with a few counts. Its antigen specificity is not known. Base-call qualities are not available, and no considerably larger clone is one nucleotide away. These data come from a study of identical twins listed by TCRdb under 2016. General notes on the study: To test whether fetal clonotypes persist, this study deep-sequenced TCR alpha and beta repertoires from monozygotic twins, from unrelated adults of various ages, and from cord blood. To rule out contamination, the twin experiments were replicated at different times with different library preparation protocols.

The full study reports these points: Compared with coincidental sharing between unrelated individuals, out-of-frame TCR alpha sequences shared between twins showed an excess of sequences with low generation probability. Because the same donors could not be followed over many years, the conclusions relied on cross-sectional statistical analysis. Out-of-frame TCR alpha sharing in monozygotic twins was systematically underestimated by recombination models, whereas sharing between unrelated individuals was in agreement with the recombination models. Zero-insertion analyses could be partly confounded by invariant T cells such as MAIT and iNKT, although diverse VJ usage argued against such confounding for most clonotypes. Abundant cord blood beta clonotypes carried fewer insertions; young adult naive repertoires showed a weaker similar trend, while memory repertoires showed none. Excess twin sharing in beta out-of-frame sequences was weaker because fewer shared sequences lowered the signal-to-noise ratio.

The receptor library was made with 5' RACE. Sequenced using an Illumina HiSeq 2000. A universal primer binding site was added through template switching, and the final cDNA carried a unique molecular identifier so that TCR cDNA molecules could be counted accurately. Specific primers in the conserved constant-segment region were used to synthesize first-strand cDNA for the TCR alpha and beta chains. Each cDNA library was double barcoded, with a SMART-Mk sample barcode plus Illumina barcodes, to control for contamination. Two successive PCR steps introduced TruSeq adapter sequences along with Illumina sample barcodes. Sequencing of the TCR alpha and beta cDNA libraries was done on the Illumina HiSeq platform using custom primers. As for the authors' bioinformatics: Unique molecular identifiers were extracted from raw reads with MiGEC, and CDR3 positions were determined with MiXCR. For each individual, recombination models were inferred using an EM algorithm with the repgenHMM and IGoR tools. The tcR package in R was used for shared clonotype analysis, with sharing normalized by the product of cloneset sizes. To study raw recombination free of thymic and clonal selection effects, out-of-frame nonproductive sequences were analyzed. The public reads were quality trimmed at Q25 with fastp and then assembled into clones with MiXCR by TCRdb, keeping productive beta chains. Each CDR3 protein gets just one entry, which takes the most common genes and DNA from the rows behind it. V and J calls and clone size were set by TCRdb, not the authors. Recorded for this sample are about 900,000 distinct CDR3 sequences; approximately 13% of them occurred a single time. The leading ten clones occupy about 1.5% of the sample.

Every donor in the study was a healthy Caucasian. Three pairs of female monozygotic twins, all aged 18 to 29 years, were included in the twin cohort. RNA for TCR libraries was isolated from peripheral blood mononuclear cells. From its cysteine to its phenylalanine, the CDR3 spans 19 amino acids. The retained sequence is limited to the CDR3, 57 bases, with the frame set at the first base. Trimming costs V 9 bases and J 7 bases, and their ends lie 34 bases apart. Taken from the germline V gene, the CDR1 and CDR2 loops are SGHAT and FQNNGV. This sample also appeared in a second study, on yellow fever vaccine responses in identical twins. That second publication adds: The authors reported that the T cell response to vaccination in identical twins appeared partly convergent and partly personalized. In identical twins, the study followed T cell clones that responded to the vaccine with precision.

The sample taken for sequencing was PBMCs. The TCR sequence derives from a woman younger than 35 in good health. The chain uses TRBV11-2 and TRBJ2-1; the D region is possibly TRBD1 or TRBD2, each matching across 8 bases. CDR3 loop: CASRTLAGGTSGSSNEQFF. The sequenced DNA: TGTGCCAGTAGGACCCTAGCAGGGGGCACCAGCGGGAGTTCAAATGAGCAGTTCTTC.